Listed below are T cell receptor beta chains from one sample, sequenced in a study of CD8 T cells in ankylosing spondylitis. TCRdb used MiXCR to reprocess the 5' RACE reads, holding one entry per CDR3 protein. The table records some 840,000 distinct CDR3 sequences, 12% of them present only once. The sequenced sample consisted of blood, either unsorted or a sorted T cell fraction (not recorded which). Receptors were obtained from a male donor with ankylosing spondylitis. Both conserved end residues are part of each CDR3. Each record gives: D gene, V gene, J gene, clone size, CDR3 DNA, CDR3 protein. A D gene is named only where the DNA matches it firmly. Only part of the rows carry a size: once, few, many, or a class if the clone is expanded.

-,TRBV20-1,TRBJ1-5,few,TGCAGTGCTAGCGGCGCTCGGACGGGGGTGGCGAATCAGCCCCAGCATTTT,CSASGARTGVANQPQHF
-,TRBV4-3,TRBJ2-3,few,TGCGCCAGCAGCCAAGAAAGAGCGGAGGGTTCAGATACGCAGTATTTT,CASSQERAEGSDTQYF
-,TRBV10-3,TRBJ1-1,many,TGTGCCACCATCCCTCTGGACAGACCGAACACTGAAGCTTTCTTT,CATIPLDRPNTEAFF
TRBD1,TRBV20-1,TRBJ1-4,-,TGCAGTGCTAGAGATAGGGGACAGGCTAATGAAAAACTGTTTTTT,CSARDRGQANEKLFF
TRBD2,TRBV7-2,TRBJ2-1,many,TGTGCCAGCAGCATGCAAAGCGGGAGCAATGAGCAGTTCTTC,CASSMQSGSNEQFF
-,TRBV5-1,TRBJ2-5,many,TGCGCCAGCAGCCGCCCCCAAGAGACCCAGTACTTC,CASSRPQETQYF
TRBD1,TRBV12-3/TRBV12-4,TRBJ2-7,few,TGTGCCAGCAGTGGACAGGCCGCTATCGAGCAGTACTTC,CASSGQAAIEQYF
-,TRBV7-2,TRBJ2-5,-,TGTGCCAGCAGCTTAGTAGTGACGGACCAAGAGACCCAGTACTTC,CASSLVVTDQETQYF
-,TRBV5-6,TRBJ1-4,few,TGTGCCAGCAGCCTGGGGCCAGTTACTGAACTTTTT,CASSLGPVTELF
-,TRBV11-3,TRBJ2-2,-,TGTGCCAGCAGCCCTCACCGACTCGGGGAGCTGTTTTTT,CASSPHRLGELFF
TRBD2,TRBV20-1,TRBJ2-7,few,TGCAGTGCTAGGACTAGCGTTACGTACGAGCAGTACTTC,CSARTSVTYEQYF
TRBD2,TRBV11-2,TRBJ2-7,few,TGTGCCAGCAGCTTAGGGGCGGGACTAGCGGGAGAGTCCTACGAGCAGTACTTC,CASSLGAGLAGESYEQYF
TRBD1,TRBV20-1,TRBJ2-7,-,TGCAGTGCTATCTGGGACAGGGACTACGAGCAGTACTTC,CSAIWDRDYEQYF
-,TRBV20-1,TRBJ1-5,-,TGCAGTGCTATCAGGCTCGGTCAGCCCCAGCATTTT,CSAIRLGQPQHF
-,TRBV28,TRBJ1-5,-,TGTGCCAGCAGTAACACCCCCCAACAGCCCCAGCATTTT,CASSNTPQQPQHF
-,TRBV20-1,TRBJ2-3,few,TGCAGTGCTACATCCCCACTAGCAGTAGGGGCAGATACGCAGTATTTT,CSATSPLAVGADTQYF
-,TRBV5-1,TRBJ1-4,many,TGCGCCAGCAGCCCCGATAATGAAAAACTGTTTTTT,CASSPDNEKLFF
TRBD1,TRBV5-6,TRBJ1-1,few,TGTGCCAGCAGGAACCCCGGGACAGGTGAGAACACTGAAGCTTTCTTT,CASRNPGTGENTEAFF
TRBD1,TRBV20-1,TRBJ2-3,many,TGCAGTGCGAGGACAGGGAGCATGGATACGCAGTATTTT,CSARTGSMDTQYF
TRBD2,TRBV12-3/TRBV12-4,TRBJ2-5,few,TGTGCCAGCAGTGCAGTAGCGGGAGGGAGAGAGACCCAGTACTTC,CASSAVAGGRETQYF
-,TRBV7-2,TRBJ2-3,many,TGTGCCAGCAGCTCTCTAAGTGGGGATACGCAGTATTTT,CASSSLSGDTQYF
TRBD1,TRBV5-1,TRBJ1-1,few,TGCGCCAGCAGCCAAGGGGGCTGGGGCACTGAAGCTTTCTTT,CASSQGGWGTEAFF
-,TRBV20-1,TRBJ2-5,few,TGCAGTGCGATCGGTGGGCACCAAGAGACCCAGTACTTC,CSAIGGHQETQYF
-,TRBV30,TRBJ1-5,-,TGTGCCTCCAGCGCGGTTGGGAATCAGCCCCAGCATTTT,CASSAVGNQPQHF
TRBD1,TRBV7-2,TRBJ1-6,few,TGTGCCAGCAGCTTTCAGGGGGCGTTGAATTCACCCCTCCACTTT,CASSFQGALNSPLHF
TRBD2,TRBV7-2,TRBJ2-1,few,TGTGCCAGCAGCTTAGTTCCTAGCGGGGGCTCCTACAATGAGCAGTTCTTC,CASSLVPSGGSYNEQFF
-,TRBV20-1,TRBJ2-3,few,TGCAGTGCTAGAGAACCCAGGGGCGCAGATACGCAGTATTTT,CSAREPRGADTQYF
-,TRBV9,TRBJ1-1,-,TGTGCCAGCACACTGGGGACCATGAACACTGAAGCTTTCTTT,CASTLGTMNTEAFF
-,TRBV18,TRBJ2-3,-,TGTGCCAGCGATCCAGGGGCAGATACGCAGTATTTT,CASDPGADTQYF
TRBD1,TRBV5-6,TRBJ2-7,few,TGTGCCAGCAGCTTGCCGGGACAGTCTAAGTACTTC,CASSLPGQSKYF
TRBD2,TRBV6-2/TRBV6-3,TRBJ2-2,many,TGTGCCAGCAGTGACTTAGCGGGAGGATACACCGGGGAGCTGTTTTTT,CASSDLAGGYTGELFF
TRBD2,TRBV29-1,TRBJ2-3,-,TGCAGCGTTGAGGCTAGCGGGAGTACAGATACGCAGTATTTT,CSVEASGSTDTQYF
TRBD1,TRBV11-1,TRBJ1-1,-,TGTGCCAGCAGCCCTTACTTGGACAGGGGAAAAACTGAAGCTTTCTTT,CASSPYLDRGKTEAFF
-,TRBV20-1,TRBJ1-2,few,TGCAGTGCTTGGGGGGCAGGTAGCGGCTACACCTTC,CSAWGAGSGYTF
-,TRBV4-3,TRBJ1-2,many,TGCGCCAGCAGCCATCCAGGGGCTAACTATGGCTACACCTTC,CASSHPGANYGYTF
TRBD1,TRBV7-6,TRBJ1-6,many,TGTGCCAGCAGCTTAGCGACAGGGTCCAGTGGGTCACCCCTCCACTTT,CASSLATGSSGSPLHF
-,TRBV5-1,TRBJ2-1,-,TGCGCCAGCAGCGAAAGGGGGGGAACAGTTCTCTTC,CASSERGGTVLF
-,TRBV12-3/TRBV12-4,TRBJ2-5,few,TGTGCCAGCAGTAGGAGGGGGATGGGGGAGACCCAGTACTTC,CASSRRGMGETQYF
TRBD2,TRBV5-1,TRBJ2-1,many,TGCGCCAGCAGCCCTAACGGACTAGCGGGAGGAGACTACAATGAGCAGTTCTTC,CASSPNGLAGGDYNEQFF
-,TRBV5-1,TRBJ2-3,many,TGCGCCAGCAGCTTGGGTATATCTACAGATACGCAGTATTTT,CASSLGISTDTQYF
TRBD1,TRBV20-1,TRBJ2-5,few,TGCAGTGCTAGAGGCGGACAGGGGAAAGAGACCCAGTACTTC,CSARGGQGKETQYF
-,TRBV20-1,TRBJ1-1,few,TGCAGTGCTGGGGACATTGGGTCTGAAGCTTTCTTT,CSAGDIGSEAFF
-,TRBV27,TRBJ1-2,-,TGTGCCAGCAGCCACTACCAACAGGGAACTTATGGCTACACCTTC,CASSHYQQGTYGYTF
-,TRBV20-1,TRBJ1-1,-,TGCAGTGCTGAAGGGGGATCGAACACTGAAGCTTTCTTT,CSAEGGSNTEAFF
TRBD2,TRBV7-8,TRBJ2-5,few,TGTGCCAGCAGCCAGTTCCTTAGCGGGGGGGCAGAAGAGACCCAGTACTTC,CASSQFLSGGAEETQYF
-,TRBV9,TRBJ2-7,few,TGTGCCAGCAGCGTAAATAGGGCGAGTAACGAGCAGTACTTC,CASSVNRASNEQYF
-,TRBV20-1,TRBJ2-2,many,TGCAGTGCGGGCGGGCTAAACACCGGGGAGCTGTTTTTT,CSAGGLNTGELFF
TRBD2,TRBV29-1,TRBJ2-3,few,TGCAGCGTAGCTCAGGGACTAAGGTTTGCAGATACGCAGTATTTT,CSVAQGLRFADTQYF
-,TRBV13,TRBJ2-2,many,TGTGCCAGCAGCTTACGGCCCCGTTGGAACACCGGGGAGCTGTTTTTT,CASSLRPRWNTGELFF